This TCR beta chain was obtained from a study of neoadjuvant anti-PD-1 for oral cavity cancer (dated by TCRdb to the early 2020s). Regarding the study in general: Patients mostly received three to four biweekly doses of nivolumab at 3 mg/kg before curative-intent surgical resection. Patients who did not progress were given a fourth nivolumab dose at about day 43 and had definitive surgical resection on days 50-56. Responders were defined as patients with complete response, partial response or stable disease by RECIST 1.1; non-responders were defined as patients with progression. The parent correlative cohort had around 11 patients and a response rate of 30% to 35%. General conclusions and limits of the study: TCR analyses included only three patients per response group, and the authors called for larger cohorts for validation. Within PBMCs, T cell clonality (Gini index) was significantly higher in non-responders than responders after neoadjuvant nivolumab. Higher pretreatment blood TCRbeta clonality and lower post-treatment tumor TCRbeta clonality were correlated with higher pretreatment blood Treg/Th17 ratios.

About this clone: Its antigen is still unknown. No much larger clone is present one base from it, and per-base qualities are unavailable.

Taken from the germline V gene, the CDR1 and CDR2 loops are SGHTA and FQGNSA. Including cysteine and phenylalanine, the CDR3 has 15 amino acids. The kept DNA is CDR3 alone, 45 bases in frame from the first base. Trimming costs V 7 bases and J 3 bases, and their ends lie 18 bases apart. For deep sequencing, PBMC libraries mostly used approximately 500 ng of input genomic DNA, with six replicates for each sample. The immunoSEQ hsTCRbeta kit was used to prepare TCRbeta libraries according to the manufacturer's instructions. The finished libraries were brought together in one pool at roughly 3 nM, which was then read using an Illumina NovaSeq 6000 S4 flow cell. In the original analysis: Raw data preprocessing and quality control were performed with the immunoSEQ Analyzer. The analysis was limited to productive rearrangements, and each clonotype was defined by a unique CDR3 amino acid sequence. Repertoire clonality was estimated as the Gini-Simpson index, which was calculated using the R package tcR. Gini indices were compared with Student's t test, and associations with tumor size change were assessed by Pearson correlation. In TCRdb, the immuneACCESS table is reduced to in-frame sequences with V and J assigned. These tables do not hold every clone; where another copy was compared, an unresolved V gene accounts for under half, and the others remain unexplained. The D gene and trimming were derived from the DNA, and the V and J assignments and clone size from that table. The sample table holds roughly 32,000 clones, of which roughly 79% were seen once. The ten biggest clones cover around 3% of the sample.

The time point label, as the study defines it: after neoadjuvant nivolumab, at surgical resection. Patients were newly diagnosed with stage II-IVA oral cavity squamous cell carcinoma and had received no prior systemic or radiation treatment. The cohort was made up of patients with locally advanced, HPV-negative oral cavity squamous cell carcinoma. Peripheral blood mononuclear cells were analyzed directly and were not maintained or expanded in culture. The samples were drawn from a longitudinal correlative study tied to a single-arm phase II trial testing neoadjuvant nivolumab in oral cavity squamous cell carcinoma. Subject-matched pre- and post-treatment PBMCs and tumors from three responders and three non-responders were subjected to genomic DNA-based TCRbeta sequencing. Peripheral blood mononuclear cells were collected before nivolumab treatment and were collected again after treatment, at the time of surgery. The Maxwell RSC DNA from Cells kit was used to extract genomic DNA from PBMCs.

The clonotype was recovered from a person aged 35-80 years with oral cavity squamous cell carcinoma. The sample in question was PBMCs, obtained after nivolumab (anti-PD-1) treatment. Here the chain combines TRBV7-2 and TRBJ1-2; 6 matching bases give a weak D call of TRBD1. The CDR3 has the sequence CASIISRGGDYGYTF. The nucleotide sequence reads TGTGCCAGCATCATCTCAAGAGGGGGAGACTATGGCTACACCTTC. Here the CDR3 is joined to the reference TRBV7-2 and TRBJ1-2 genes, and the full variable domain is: GAGVSQSPSNKVTEKGKDVELRCDPISGHTALYWYRQSLGQGLEFLIYFQGNSAPDKSGLPSDRFSAERTGGSVSTLTIQRTQQEDSAVYLCASIISRGGDYGYTFGSGTRLTVV.